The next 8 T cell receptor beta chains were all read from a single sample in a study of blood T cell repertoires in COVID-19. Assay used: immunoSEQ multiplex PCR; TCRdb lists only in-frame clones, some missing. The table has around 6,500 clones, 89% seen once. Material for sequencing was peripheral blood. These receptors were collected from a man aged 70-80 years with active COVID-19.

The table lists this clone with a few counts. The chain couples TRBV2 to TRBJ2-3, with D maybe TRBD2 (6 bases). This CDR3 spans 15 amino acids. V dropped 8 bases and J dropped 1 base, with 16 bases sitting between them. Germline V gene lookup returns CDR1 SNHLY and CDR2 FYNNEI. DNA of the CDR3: TGTGCCAGCGTCCCTCGCGGGGCCGGCACAGATACGCAGTATTTT. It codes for CASVPRGAGTDTQYF. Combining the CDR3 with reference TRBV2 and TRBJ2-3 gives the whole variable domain EPEVTQTPSHQVTQMGQEVILRCVPISNHLYFYWYRQILGQKVEFLVSFYNNEISEKSEIFDDQFSVERPDGSNFTLKIRSTKLEDSAMYFCASVPRGAGTDTQYFGPGTRLTVL.

CDR3 sequence: CASSQTAGMWGTDTQYF. In DNA, the CDR3 is TGCGCCAGCAGCCAAACCGCCGGGATGTGGGGCACAGATACGCAGTATTTT. V and J are TRBV5-1 and TRBJ2-3; D perhaps matches TRBD2 (5 bases). V dropped 4 bases and J dropped 1 base, with 19 bases sitting between them. Germline V CDR1 and CDR2: SGHRS, YFSETQ. The CDR3 runs 17 residues.

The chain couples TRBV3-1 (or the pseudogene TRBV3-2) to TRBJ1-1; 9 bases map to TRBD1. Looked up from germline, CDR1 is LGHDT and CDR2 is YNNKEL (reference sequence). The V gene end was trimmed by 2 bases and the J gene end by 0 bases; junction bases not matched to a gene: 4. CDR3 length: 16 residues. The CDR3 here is CASSQTGGVMNTEAFF. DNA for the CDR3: TGTGCCAGCAGCCAAACAGGGGGCGTTATGAACACTGAAGCTTTCTTT.

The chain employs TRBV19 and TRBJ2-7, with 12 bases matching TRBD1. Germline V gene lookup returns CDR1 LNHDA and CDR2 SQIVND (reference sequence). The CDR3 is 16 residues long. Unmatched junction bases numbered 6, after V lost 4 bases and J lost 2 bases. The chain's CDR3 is CASSRTGTGGAYEQYF. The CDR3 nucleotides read TGTGCCAGTAGTAGAACCGGGACAGGGGGCGCCTACGAGCAGTACTTC.

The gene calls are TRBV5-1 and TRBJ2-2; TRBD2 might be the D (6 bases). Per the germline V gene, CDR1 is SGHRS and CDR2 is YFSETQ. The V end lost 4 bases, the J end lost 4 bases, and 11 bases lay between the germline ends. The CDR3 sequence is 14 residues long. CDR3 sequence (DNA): TGCGCCAGCAGCGAGGGACTTCTCACCGGGGAGCTGTTTTTT. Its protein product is CASSEGLLTGELFF.

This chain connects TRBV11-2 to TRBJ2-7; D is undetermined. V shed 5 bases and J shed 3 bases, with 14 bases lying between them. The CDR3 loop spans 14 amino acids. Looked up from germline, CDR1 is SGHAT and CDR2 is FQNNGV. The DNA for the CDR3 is TGTGCCAGCAGCCAACTCGCACGTAGCTACGAGCAGTACTTC. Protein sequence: CASSQLARSYEQYF.

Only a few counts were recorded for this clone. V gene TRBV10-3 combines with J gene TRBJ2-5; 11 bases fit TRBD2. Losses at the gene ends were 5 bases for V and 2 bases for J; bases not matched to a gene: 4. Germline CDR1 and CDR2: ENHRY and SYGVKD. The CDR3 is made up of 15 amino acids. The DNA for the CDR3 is TGTGCCATCAGTCGACTAGCGGGGATTCAAGAGACCCAGTACTTC. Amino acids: CAISRLAGIQETQYF.

The CDR3 DNA sequence: TGTGCCAGCAGTGGCGCCGGGACAAGAACCCACAATGAGCAGTTCTTC. It encodes CASSGAGTRTHNEQFF. This chain joins TRBV6-2 or TRBV6-3 and TRBJ2-1; D perhaps matches TRBD1 (6 bases). The V and J ends lost 5 bases and 5 bases respectively, with 19 bases between them. The germline V gene has CDR1 MNHEY and CDR2 SVGEGT. This CDR3 is built from 16 residues.